These 26 T cell receptor beta chains were sequenced from one sample in a study of CD8 T cells in Susac syndrome. A quantity of roughly 0.5 to 1 ug RNA underwent reverse transcription using random hexamers. TCRdb recomputed calls from the immunoSEQ multiplex PCR reads with MiXCR, one row per CDR3 protein. This table holds about 76,000 distinct CDR3 sequences, roughly 91% found once. Sample: CD8+ T cells from PBMCs. The source is a human donor with multiple sclerosis.

This clonotype was detected once. CDR3 region: CASSLGQDGNQPQHF. CDR3 DNA sequence: TGTGCCAGCAGTCTTGGACAGGACGGCAATCAGCCCCAGCATTTT. This chain uses TRBV7-6 with TRBJ1-5; 7 bases are a match to TRBD1. J gave up 2 bases and V 6 bases, and 7 bases lay outside the gene matches. The germline CDR1 and CDR2 sequences are SGHVS and FNYEAQ. There are 15 residues in the CDR3.

This chain joins TRBV28 and TRBJ2-7; 8 positions match TRBD1. The CDR3 consists of 14 residues. Germline V gene data show CDR1 as MDHEN and CDR2 as SYDVKM. V shed 7 bases and J 4 bases; nucleotides not matched to a gene: 9. The CDR3 DNA is TGTGCCAGCACCCGAGGACAGGGAATTTACGAGCAGTACTTC. Protein sequence: CASTRGQGIYEQYF.

The chain recombines TRBV28 with TRBJ2-1, with TRBD2 matching over 15 bases. Per the germline V gene, CDR1 is MDHEN and CDR2 is SYDVKM. This CDR3 contains 15 residues. V was pared by 4 bases and J by 10 bases, with 5 bases of the junction left unmatched. The CDR3 region is CASSSGLAGGREQFF. The CDR3 coding sequence is TGTGCCAGCAGTTCGGGACTAGCGGGAGGAAGAGAGCAGTTCTTC.

The rearrangement links TRBV7-7 to TRBJ2-7, with a possible D match to TRBD2 (6 bases). Germline V CDR1 and CDR2: SSHAT, FNYEAQ (reference sequence). The CDR3 is 15 residues long. V lost 2 bases and J 0 bases, leaving 11 bases between the germline ends. For the CDR3, the DNA is TGTGCCAGCAGCTTACGAGCGGGCGGCTCCTACGAGCAGTACTTC. Translation: CASSLRAGGSYEQYF.

This clonotype was seen a handful of times. The J gene is TRBJ1-1, the V gene TRBV5-1; TRBD1 might be the D (6 bases). The CDR3 has 15 amino acids. The germline V gene has CDR1 SGHRS and CDR2 YFSETQ. Trimming stripped 4 bases from V and 1 base from J, with 14 bases between. CDR3 region: CASSQTTGPNTEAFF. As DNA, the CDR3 is TGCGCCAGCAGCCAAACGACAGGCCCGAACACTGAAGCTTTCTTT.

The chain recombines TRBV19 with TRBJ2-7, with TRBD2 identical over 9 bases. With 8 bases clipped from V and 4 bases from J, the junction kept 9 bases outside the gene matches. The CDR3 consists of 14 residues. Germline CDR1 and CDR2: LNHDA and SQIVND (reference sequence). The CDR3 region has the DNA TGTGCCAGTGGCCAGACTAGCGGAAATTACGAGCAGTACTTC. Protein sequence: CASGQTSGNYEQYF.

The rearrangement uses TRBV6-1 and TRBJ2-1; no clear D gene. Germline CDR1 and CDR2: MNHNS and SASEGT. V was clipped by 2 bases and J by 0 bases, with 11 bases between them. There are 16 residues in the CDR3. CDR3 coding DNA: TGTGCCAGCAGTGAAAATGGCGGATTCTCCTACAATGAGCAGTTCTTC. This codes for CASSENGGFSYNEQFF.

The sample holds one count of this clonotype. V gene TRBV5-6 combines with J gene TRBJ2-2; 10 nucleotides line up with TRBD1. Losses at the gene ends were 2 bases for V and 4 bases for J; bases not matched to a gene: 8. CDR1 and CDR2 (germline): SGHDT, YYEEEE. This CDR3 is built from 17 residues. CDR3 nucleotides: TGTGCCAGCAGCTTTAGGCCCGACAGGGGGCTCACCGGGGAGCTGTTTTTT. The encoded protein is CASSFRPDRGLTGELFF.

As for this clonotype: The CDR3 does not end in the conserved phenylalanine or tryptophan, so this is likely a read error. The chain joins TRBV4-3 to TRBJ2-7; possibly TRBD1 for D (5 bases). Trimming left V 1 base short and J 5 bases short, with 12 bases between. Germline values: CDR1 LGHNA, CDR2 YSLEER. The CDR3 has 14 residues. CDR3 region: CASSQGTRIDEQYL. CDR3 in DNA: TGCGCCAGCAGCCAAGGGACACGGATCGACGAGCAGTACCTC.

The chain couples TRBV4-1 to TRBJ2-7; 8 nucleotides align to TRBD2. In germline, CDR1 is MGHRA, CDR2 YSYEKL. The CDR3 contains 16 residues. With 0 bases clipped from V and 2 bases from J, the junction kept 6 bases outside the gene matches. CDR3 coding DNA: TGCGCCAGCAGCCAAGACCCGCGGGAGGCTACCTACGAGCAGTACTTC. It is translated as CASSQDPREATYEQYF.

The chain has TRBV5-6 and TRBJ2-5; TRBD2 matches at 11 bases. CDR1 is SGHDT, CDR2 YYEEEE, per germline. V was clipped by 4 bases and J by 5 bases; unmatched bases: 7. This CDR3 region has 15 residues. The DNA of the CDR3 is TGTGCCAGCAGCCTACTAGCGGGAGAAGCGGAGACCCAGTACTTC. Encoded protein: CASSLLAGEAETQYF.

The V gene is TRBV5-1, the J gene TRBJ2-5; D assignment may be TRBD1 or TRBD2 (6 bases each). With 6 bases removed from V and 5 bases from J, the gap between germline ends came to 23 bases. From germline, CDR1 is SGHRS and CDR2 YFSETQ. This CDR3 contains 16 residues. The CDR3 nucleotides are TGCGCCAGCAATCGCGGTACGGGGGCCCGGGAGGAGACCCAGTACTTC. The encoded protein is CASNRGTGAREETQYF.

The chain has TRBV5-1 and TRBJ2-7; D is perhaps TRBD1 (6 bases). CDR3 length equals 14 residues. With 3 bases removed from V and 2 bases from J, the gap between germline ends came to 12 bases. Per germline, CDR1 SGHRS and CDR2 YFSETQ. This chain's CDR3 is CASSSGTQTYEQYF. The CDR3 DNA follows: TGCGCCAGCAGCTCCGGGACACAAACCTACGAGCAGTACTTC.

CDR3 sequence: CASSPGTSVSTDTQYF. The CDR3 coding sequence is TGCGCCAGCAGCCCGGGGACTAGCGTTAGCACAGATACGCAGTATTTT. The rearrangement uses TRBV4-3 and TRBJ2-3, with 10 nucleotides matching TRBD2. The CDR3 is made up of 16 amino acids. Germline loops: CDR1 LGHNA, CDR2 YSLEER. J lost 0 bases, V lost 4 bases, and 4 bases had no gene match.

This chain links TRBV28 with TRBJ2-1; TRBD2 matches 9 bases. Germline CDR1 is MDHEN and CDR2 is SYDVKM. J lost 4 bases, V lost 10 bases, and 14 bases had no gene match. CDR3 length equals 16 residues. CDR3 DNA: TGTGCCACGAGATTGTTAGCGGGAGTATCGTACAATGAGCAGTTCTTC. Translated: CATRLLAGVSYNEQFF.

The chain carries TRBV24-1 and TRBJ1-5, with 9 bases identical to TRBD1. V was pared by 3 bases and J by 3 bases, with 14 bases of the junction left unmatched. Germline-derived CDR1 and CDR2 are KGHDR and SFDVKD. CDR3 length equals 19 residues. Here the CDR3 DNA reads TGTGCCACCAGTGATCCGTCCGCTCCCGGGACAGGGTACAATCAGCCCCAGCATTTT. Translated: CATSDPSAPGTGYNQPQHF.

A word on this clonotype: A read error may account for a junction end that differs from germline. The chain has TRBV7-7 and TRBJ2-2; 10 bases map to TRBD1. The germline CDR1 and CDR2 sequences are SSHAT and FNYEAQ (reference sequence). This CDR3 is 18 amino acids long. CDR3: CASSLDLGTGANTGELFF. CDR3 DNA: TGTGCTAGCAGCTTAGACCTTGGGACAGGGGCGAACACCGGGGAGCTGTTTTTT.

V and J are TRBV7-2 and TRBJ2-3; 8 bases are a match to TRBD2. The CDR3 extends over 16 amino acids. Germline V lookup: CDR1 SGHTA, CDR2 FQGNSA. V was pared by 1 base and J by 1 base, with 4 bases of the junction left unmatched. CDR3 nucleotide sequence: TGTGCCAGCAGCTTAGAGCCAGCGGGGGGCACAGATACGCAGTATTTT. It encodes CASSLEPAGGTDTQYF.

This clonotype came up once. The CDR3 protein is CASSFAVSTDTQYF. The DNA of the CDR3 is TGTGCCAGCAGTTTTGCGGTGTCGACAGATACGCAGTATTTT. The gene calls are TRBV27 and TRBJ2-3; D gene unclear. V lost 3 bases to trimming and J lost 3 bases, with 10 bases between them. The CDR3 has 14 residues. The germline gives CDR1 MNHEY, CDR2 SMNVEV (reference sequence).

The chain couples TRBV29-1 to TRBJ2-1; a possible D gene is TRBD2 (6 bases). The V gene's germline CDR1 is SQVTM and CDR2 ANQGSEA. CDR3 size: 15 residues. V lost 6 bases to trimming and J lost 1 base, with 16 bases between them. The CDR3 DNA follows: TGCAGCGTGGGCGGGACTTTTCGTTCCTACAATGAGCAGTTCTTC. It is translated as CSVGGTFRSYNEQFF.

The chain recombines TRBV13 with TRBJ2-5, with 9 bases matching TRBD1. The CDR3 has 16 residues. The germline gives CDR1 PRHDT, CDR2 FYEKMQ (reference sequence). The junction had 9 bases not matched to a gene; V was cut back by 5 bases and J by 2 bases. The CDR3 region is CASSPRDRGRQETQYF. CDR3 nucleotides: TGTGCCAGCAGCCCGAGAGACAGGGGGAGGCAAGAGACCCAGTACTTC. Together with reference TRBV13 and TRBJ2-5, the CDR3 gives the full variable domain: AAGVIQSPRHLIKEKRETATLKCYPIPRHDTVYWYQQGPGQDPQFLISFYEKMQSDKGSIPDRFSAQQFSDYHSELNMSSLELGDSALYFCASSPRDRGRQETQYFGPGTRLLVL.

This rearrangement joins TRBV20-1 to TRBJ2-7; perhaps D is TRBD1 or TRBD2 (6 bases each). Trimming removed 3 bases at V and 1 base at J, with 13 bases between. The CDR3 is 14 residues long. Germline CDR1 is DFQATT and CDR2 is SNEGSKA (reference sequence). Here the CDR3 DNA reads TGCAGTGCTAGGCGCCGGGGGCTTTCCTACGAGCAGTACTTC. It specifies CSARRRGLSYEQYF.

The CDR3 DNA is TGTGCCAGCAGCTCCTCACCCGGGGAGCTGTTTTTT. It yields the protein CASSSSPGELFF. This sequence joins TRBV7-3 and TRBJ2-2, with D unresolved. Trimming pared 4 bases from V and 6 bases from J, leaving 6 bases between. Germline V lookup: CDR1 SGHTA, CDR2 FQGTGA. The CDR3 contains 12 residues.

The chain joins TRBV5-4 to TRBJ2-7, with D uncertain. The length of the CDR3 is 13 residues. Germline CDR1 and CDR2: SGHNT and YYREEE (reference sequence). Trimming took off 0 bases at V and 6 bases at J, with 10 bases between the two ends. CDR3 nucleotides: TGTGCCAGCAGCTTGGAATCTCGAACCGAGCAGTACTTC. The encoded protein is CASSLESRTEQYF.

The gene calls are TRBV7-9 and TRBJ2-7; weak D call: TRBD1 (6 bases). The CDR3 length is 12 residues. Germline CDR1 reads SEHNR; CDR2 reads FQNEAQ (reference sequence). V was shortened by 5 bases and J by 12 bases, with 17 bases between the two germline ends. The DNA of the CDR3 is TGTGCCAGCAGCCCGGTGAAAGGGGGTTTGTACTTC. Amino acid sequence: CASSPVKGGLYF.

The rearrangement joins TRBV2 to TRBJ2-7; the D gene is possibly TRBD1 (5 bases). Germline V gene data show CDR1 as SNHLY and CDR2 as FYNNEI. Trimming shortened V by 7 bases and J by 0 bases, and 16 bases separated the two germline ends. CDR3 length equals 15 residues. The CDR3 nucleotides read TGTGCCAGCAAAAGACAGTTCTCCTCCTCCTACGAGCAGTACTTC. This sequence encodes CASKRQFSSSYEQYF. Based on the CDR3 plus reference TRBV2 and TRBJ2-7, the full variable domain is EPEVTQTPSHQVTQMGQEVILRCVPISNHLYFYWYRQILGQKVEFLVSFYNNEISEKSEIFDDQFSVERPDGSNFTLKIRSTKLEDSAMYFCASKRQFSSSYEQYFGPGTRLTVT.